This T cell receptor (beta chain) was identified in a study of identical twins. J was trimmed by 2 bases and V by 3 bases; bases with no gene match: 13. The CDR3 is 20 residues long. CDR1 and CDR2 from the germline V gene are SGHAT and FQNNGV. TCRdb itself ran the 5' RACE reads through MiXCR, one entry per CDR3 protein. The table lists more than 1.5 million distinct CDR3 sequences, roughly 35% of them singletons. The sample was cord blood. The source is a newborn girl in good health. This chain links TRBV11-2 with TRBJ2-3; 14 positions match TRBD2. This CDR3 reads CASSFDPGTSGSRITDTQYF. The DNA of the CDR3 is TGTGCCAGCAGCTTCGATCCCGGGACTAGCGGGAGTAGGATCACAGATACGCAGTATTTT. The full variable domain, with the rest looked up from reference TRBV11-2 and TRBJ2-3, is EAGVAQSPRYKIIEKRQSVAFWCNPISGHATLYWYQQILGQGPKLLIQFQNNGVVDDSQLPKDRFSAERLKGVDSTLKIQPAKLEDSAVYLCASSFDPGTSGSRITDTQYFGPGTRLTVL.